The 24 T cell receptor beta chains below all came from one sample that was sequenced in a study of low-dose radiotherapy and immunotherapy resistance in tumors (dated by TCRdb to 2021 to 2024). TCRdb records Illumina HiSeq 2500 as the sequencer. Superscript III and a set of TRAV- and TRBV-specific primers were used to synthesize first-strand cDNA, so that both TCRalpha and TCRbeta chains were covered. An approximately 18-cycle PCR with Phusion amplified the TCRs, pairing a constant-region primer with the adapter that was attached to the V primers. The public reads were quality trimmed at Q25 with fastp and then assembled into clones with MiXCR by TCRdb, keeping productive beta chains. Each CDR3 protein gets just one entry, which takes the most common genes and DNA from the rows behind it. This sample gives roughly 36,000 distinct CDR3 sequences in total; 25% to 40% of them show up just once. The ten largest clonotypes hold roughly 3.7% of the sample.

The sample's time point, from its label and the paper: before trial treatment. Sequenced material: PBMCs, taken before treatment. These receptors all come from a male donor with gallbladder cancer.

This clonotype was seen more than once but under ten times. Given a far larger clone just one base away, this is likely a sequencing read error. This sequence joins TRBV26 and TRBJ2-1; TRBD2 was called by the table and not checked on the DNA. TRBV26 is a recognized pseudogene. The CDR3 contains 13 residues. In DNA, the CDR3 is TGTGCCAGTCGGCGAGGGAGGCCCAATGAGCAGTTCTTC. Residues: CASRRGRPNEQFF.

The V and J genes are TRBV2 and TRBJ2-5; 9 nucleotides match TRBD1. Per the germline V gene, CDR1 is SNHLY and CDR2 is FYNNEI. With 8 bases clipped from V and 4 bases from J, the junction kept 5 bases outside the gene matches. This CDR3 is 13 amino acids long. The DNA for the CDR3 is TGTGCCAGCTCCGGGACAGGGCTAGAGACCCAGTACTTC. Amino acid sequence: CASSGTGLETQYF. The variable domain in full, with the rest retrieved from reference TRBV2 and TRBJ2-5, is EPEVTQTPSHQVTQMGQEVILRCVPISNHLYFYWYRQILGQKVEFLVSFYNNEISEKSEIFDDQFSVERPDGSNFTLKIRSTKLEDSAMYFCASSGTGLETQYFGPGTRLLVL.

This clonotype appeared many times. The chain combines TRBV19 with TRBJ1-2; D remains unclear. The ends were cut back, 5 bases at V and 4 bases at J, with 17 bases in the middle. Germline V gene data show CDR1 as LNHDA and CDR2 as SQIVND (reference sequence). CDR3 size: 15 residues. Here the CDR3 DNA reads TGTGCCAGTAGTCCTTGGCCGGCTCGGGGCTATGGCTACACCTTC. Its translation is CASSPWPARGYGYTF.

This sequence joins TRBV2 and TRBJ2-5; TRBD1 agrees at 7 bases. The CDR3 covers 14 residues. Losses at the gene ends were 6 bases for V and 2 bases for J; bases not matched to a gene: 6. Germline V gene data show CDR1 as SNHLY and CDR2 as FYNNEI. The CDR3 region has the DNA TGTGCCAGCAGCAAGACAGGGCTGCAAGAGACCCAGTACTTC. Protein: CASSKTGLQETQYF.

This clonotype was counted many times. This chain joins TRBV7-6 and TRBJ2-3; 7 bases fit TRBD2. Germline V gives CDR1 SGHVS, CDR2 FNYEAQ. The CDR3 spans 15 residues. Trimming took 1 base from V and 2 from J; bases not matched to a gene: 3. CDR3 bases: TGTGCCAGCAGCTTAGTGGCGGGAGCCACAGATACGCAGTATTTT. This translates into CASSLVAGATDTQYF. The full variable domain, with the rest looked up from reference TRBV7-6 and TRBJ2-3, is GAGVSQSPRYKVTKRGQDVALRCDPISGHVSLYWYRQALGQGPEFLTYFNYEAQQDKSGLPNDRFSAERPEGSISTLTIQRTEQRDSAMYRCASSLVAGATDTQYFGPGTRLTVL.

The sample holds a few counts of this clonotype. The rearrangement uses TRBV6-2 or TRBV6-3 and TRBJ2-7; no clear D gene. This CDR3 region has 14 residues. The ends were cut back, 1 base at V and 5 bases at J, with 12 bases in the middle. CDR1 is MNHEY and CDR2 is SVGEGT in the germline V gene. The CDR3 bases are TGTGCCAGCAGTTACTACTCGTCGCGACACGAGCAGTACTTC. It specifies CASSYYSSRHEQYF.

This clonotype has a count of ten or more. The rearrangement joins TRBV6-1 to TRBJ2-1, with 9 positions matching TRBD1. The V segment lost 5 bases and the J segment 9 bases; nucleotides outside the gene matches: 14. Germline-derived CDR1 and CDR2 are MNHNS and SASEGT. The CDR3 is 16 amino acids. CDR3 amino acids: CASSSTTGGNFGEQFF. The DNA of the CDR3 is TGTGCCAGCAGTTCCACGACAGGGGGAAATTTCGGTGAGCAGTTCTTC.

There are many counts of this clonotype. The rearrangement uses TRBV6-1 and TRBJ2-5, with unresolved D. V was shortened by 6 bases and J by 5 bases, with 16 bases between the two germline ends. The CDR3 loop spans 14 amino acids. Germline V gene lookup returns CDR1 MNHNS and CDR2 SASEGT. The CDR3 region is CASSRRGADETQYF. CDR3 coding DNA: TGTGCCAGCAGCCGAAGAGGAGCCGATGAGACCCAGTACTTC.

Details on this clonotype: A far larger clone is only one base removed, so a read error is likely. The J gene is TRBJ2-3, the V gene TRBV7-9; 16 nucleotides agree with TRBD2. Germline-derived CDR1 and CDR2 are SEHNR and FQNEAQ (reference sequence). There are 18 residues in the CDR3. The CDR3 loop is CASSPPGLAGGPGDTLYF. DNA for the CDR3: TGTGCCAGCAGCCCGCCGGGACTAGCGGGGGGGCCGGGAGATACGCTGTATTTT.

The chain has TRBV20-1 and TRBJ1-4; the D gene is possibly TRBD1 (5 bases). V was trimmed by 6 bases and J by 0 bases, leaving 14 bases between them. The germline CDR1 and CDR2 sequences are DFQATT and SNEGSKA (reference sequence). This CDR3 has 15 residues. CDR3 amino acids: CSATTGIATNEKLFF. The CDR3 DNA is TGCAGTGCAACAACAGGAATTGCAACTAATGAAAAACTGTTTTTT.

By frequency in the sample, this clonotype is medium-sized. The chain has TRBV28 and TRBJ2-7; weak D call: TRBD1 (5 bases). This CDR3 spans 14 amino acids. The V gene's germline CDR1 is MDHEN and CDR2 SYDVKM. Trimming shortened V by 6 bases and J by 5 bases, and 17 bases separated the two germline ends. CDR3 DNA: TGTGCCAGCAGCAACTATCAGGGTACCCACGAGCAGTACTTC. This sequence encodes CASSNYQGTHEQYF. Full variable domain (outside the CDR3, taken from reference TRBV28 and TRBJ2-7): DVKVTQSSRYLVKRTGEKVFLECVQDMDHENMFWYRQDPGLGLRLIYFSYDVKMKEKGDIPEGYSVSREKKERFSLILESASTNQTSMYLCASSNYQGTHEQYFGPGTRLTVT.

The rearrangement joins TRBV5-4 to TRBJ2-7; 9 bases map to TRBD1. V trimming: 1 base; J trimming: 6 bases; junction bases outside the gene matches: 5. Germline V CDR1 and CDR2: SGHNT, YYREEE (reference sequence). This CDR3 spans 14 amino acids. Written as DNA, the CDR3 is TGTGCCAGCAGCTTGCGGGACAGGGAAGGCGAGCAGTACTTC. Its protein is CASSLRDREGEQYF.

This clonotype is labeled as medium-sized. The chain recombines TRBV10-3 with TRBJ2-7; 8 positions agree with TRBD1. The CDR3 contains 16 residues. J was trimmed by 2 bases and V by 5 bases; bases with no gene match: 11. Germline-derived CDR1 and CDR2 are ENHRY and SYGVKD. DNA for the CDR3: TGTGCCATCAGTAGACCCCAGGGGGCTCCTACCTACGAGCAGTACTTC. It yields the protein CAISRPQGAPTYEQYF.

This clonotype was seen more than once but under ten times. A read error likely explains this, since a far larger clone differs by one base. Here the CDR3 omits its conserved ending phenylalanine or tryptophan, so a read error is the likely source. The genes are TRBV6-1 and TRBJ2-2; tentative D call: TRBD2 (5 bases). Germline CDR1 reads MNHNS; CDR2 reads SASEGT. The CDR3 runs 13 residues. The CDR3 DNA is TGCGCCAGCAGGCACGGGGTTAGGGGGGAGCTGTTTTCT. Translating it yields CASRHGVRGELFS.

This clonotype has ten or more counts. This chain links TRBV20-1 with TRBJ1-5; the D is unclear. CDR1 is DFQATT, CDR2 SNEGSKA, per germline (reference sequence). CDR3 length: 14 amino acids. The V end lost 3 bases, the J end lost 2 bases, and 11 bases lay between the germline ends. The CDR3, as DNA: TGCAGTGCTAGTATATGGGAAGGCAATCAGCCCCAGCATTTT. This translates into CSASIWEGNQPQHF.

This clonotype has ten or more counts. The V call is TRBV27, the J call TRBJ2-7; D is undetermined. CDR3 length: 15 residues. V lost 5 bases to trimming and J lost 3 bases, with 17 bases between them. Germline loops: CDR1 MNHEY, CDR2 SMNVEV (reference sequence). In DNA form, the CDR3 reads TGTGCCAGCAGTCCCCGGATAGTGGGTTACTACGAGCAGTACTTC. As protein: CASSPRIVGYYEQYF.

In the case of this clonotype: A far larger clone is one nucleotide away, so this likely arose from a read error. The rearrangement joins TRBV7-9 to TRBJ2-1; D not resolved. The CDR3 consists of 12 residues. The germline V gene has CDR1 SEHNR and CDR2 FQNEAQ (reference sequence). In nucleotides, the CDR3 is TGTGCCAGCAGCTTAGTATTGGCTGAGCAGTTGTTC. Translation gives CASSLVLAEQLF.

By share of the sample, this clonotype is medium-sized. The rearrangement links TRBV14 to TRBJ2-5; 9 nucleotides align to TRBD1. The ends lost 4 bases at V and 0 bases at J; junction bases unmatched: 3. CDR3 length: 15 amino acids. Germline CDR1 is SGHDN and CDR2 is FVKESK. CDR3 nucleotide sequence: TGTGCCAGCAGCCGAGACAGGGGGGACCAAGAGACCCAGTACTTC. The encoded protein is CASSRDRGDQETQYF.

V usage is TRBV11-2 and J usage is TRBJ2-2, with D possibly TRBD2 on 5 matching bases. Germline assignment: CDR1 SGHAT and CDR2 FQNNGV. The CDR3 runs 16 residues. V shed 5 bases and J shed 0 bases, with 13 bases lying between them. The CDR3, as DNA: TGTGCCAGCAGCGTTGGACTTCTAGCGAACACCGGGGAGCTGTTTTTT. Protein: CASSVGLLANTGELFF.

As concerns this clonotype: With a far larger clone one base away, a read error is the likely cause. The chain joins TRBV6-5 to TRBJ2-5; 7 bases are shared with TRBD1. Germline values: CDR1 MNHEY, CDR2 SVGAGI. CDR3 length: 15 residues. The CDR3 DNA follows: TGTGCCAGCAGCCTATTGTTAGGGCAGGGGGAGACCCAGTGCTTC. This encodes CASSLLLGQGETQCF.

This chain joins TRBV28 and TRBJ1-3, with D tentatively TRBD1 (5 bases). There are 15 residues in the CDR3. Germline values: CDR1 MDHEN, CDR2 SYDVKM. With 7 bases removed from V and 0 bases from J, the gap between germline ends came to 13 bases. CDR3 nucleotide sequence: TGTGCCAGCACCCTTGGGGCGTCCTCTGGAAACACCATATATTTT. This gives the protein CASTLGASSGNTIYF.

This clonotype was seen many times. V usage is TRBV20-1 and J usage is TRBJ2-1; 11 bases line up with TRBD2. Germline V lookup: CDR1 DFQATT, CDR2 SNEGSKA (reference sequence). With V trimmed by 6 bases and J by 4 bases, 14 bases remained unmatched. The CDR3 runs to 17 residues. The CDR3 sequence: CSAPGPPGTSGYNEQFF. DNA for the CDR3: TGCAGTGCGCCCGGGCCCCCCGGGACTAGCGGATACAATGAGCAGTTCTTC.

This clonotype was seen ten or more times. This chain uses TRBV29-1 with TRBJ1-5; 8 nucleotides agree with TRBD1. The CDR3 covers 13 residues. Trimming at V came to 7 bases and at J to 4 bases, leaving 6 bases not matched to a gene. Germline V gene data show CDR1 as SQVTM and CDR2 as ANQGSEA. The CDR3 DNA follows: TGCAGCGCCGGACAGGGTAAAAATCAGCCCCAGCATTTT. Translated, it gives CSAGQGKNQPQHF. The whole variable domain, remainder taken from reference TRBV29-1 and TRBJ1-5, is SAVISQKPSRDICQRGTSLTIQCQVDSQVTMMFWYRQQPGQSLTLIATANQGSEATYESGFVIDKFPISRPNLTFSTLTVSNMSPEDSSIYLCSAGQGKNQPQHFGDGTRLSIL.

This clonotype has ten or more counts. The V gene is TRBV18, the J gene TRBJ2-3; D may be TRBD2 (5 bases). V was pared by 1 base and J by 4 bases, with 9 bases between. The CDR3 length is 14 residues. Per germline, CDR1 KGHSH and CDR2 LQKENI. Here the CDR3 reads CASSPLDSSDTQYF. CDR3 DNA sequence: TGTGCCAGCTCACCACTGGACTCATCAGATACGCAGTATTTT.